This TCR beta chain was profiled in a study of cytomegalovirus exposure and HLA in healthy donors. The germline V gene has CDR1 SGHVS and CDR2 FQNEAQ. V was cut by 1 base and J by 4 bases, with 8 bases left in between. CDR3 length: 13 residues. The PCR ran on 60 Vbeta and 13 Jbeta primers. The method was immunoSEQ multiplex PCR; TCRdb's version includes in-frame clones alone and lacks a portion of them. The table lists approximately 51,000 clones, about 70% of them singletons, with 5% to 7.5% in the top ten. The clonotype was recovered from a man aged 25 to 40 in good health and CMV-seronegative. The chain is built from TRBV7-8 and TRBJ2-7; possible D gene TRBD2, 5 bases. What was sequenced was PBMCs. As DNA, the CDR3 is TGTGCCAGCAGCTTAGGCCGGGAATACGAGCAGTACTTC. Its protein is CASSLGREYEQYF.